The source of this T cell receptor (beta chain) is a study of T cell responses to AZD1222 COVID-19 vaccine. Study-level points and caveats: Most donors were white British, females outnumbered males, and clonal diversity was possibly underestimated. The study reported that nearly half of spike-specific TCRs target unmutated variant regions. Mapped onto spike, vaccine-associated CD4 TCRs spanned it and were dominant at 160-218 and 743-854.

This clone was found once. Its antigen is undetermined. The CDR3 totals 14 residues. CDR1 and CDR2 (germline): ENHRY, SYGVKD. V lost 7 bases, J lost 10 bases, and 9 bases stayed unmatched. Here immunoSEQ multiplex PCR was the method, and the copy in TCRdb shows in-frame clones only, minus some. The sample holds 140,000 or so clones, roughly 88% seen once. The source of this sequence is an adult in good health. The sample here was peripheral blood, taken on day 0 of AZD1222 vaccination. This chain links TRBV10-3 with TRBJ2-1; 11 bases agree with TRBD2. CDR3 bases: TGTGCCATCAAGGAGCTAGCGGGAGGTCTAGAGCAGTTCTTC. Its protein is CAIKELAGGLEQFF.